Given below is one T cell receptor beta chain in context. Its matching antigen is unknown. The sample is drawn from a study of cytomegalovirus exposure and HLA in healthy donors. Study findings and constraints: Later analysis identified several of the most significant clusters that appeared linked to common viral pathogens.

PCR was performed using 60 Vbeta and 13 Jbeta primers. Profiled with immunoSEQ multiplex PCR; TCRdb holds only in-frame clones, not every one. The sample has around 140,000 clones; the top ten hold about 2.2%. The clonotype was recovered from a woman aged 18-30 years in good health and CMV-seronegative. Sample: PBMCs.

In DNA, the CDR3 is TGTGCCAGCAGCTTGCGTCTAGCGAGAAAGTGGCCCGGGGAGCTGTTTTTT. Its translation: CASSLRLARKWPGELFF. The gene calls are TRBV7-8 and TRBJ2-2, with D perhaps TRBD2 (6 bases). The CDR3 covers 17 residues. Germline V gene lookup returns CDR1 SGHVS and CDR2 FQNEAQ. V was pared by 3 bases and J by 6 bases, with 20 bases between.